This TCR beta chain came from a study of CD8 T cells in Susac syndrome. Random hexamers were used to reverse transcribe about 0.5 to 1 ug of RNA. Via MiXCR, TCRdb re-called the immunoSEQ multiplex PCR reads, giving one row per CDR3 protein. The sample shows about 210,000 distinct CDR3 sequences, about 95% of them seen only once. This TCR derives from a human donor with multiple sclerosis. Sequencing was done on a sample of CD4+ T cells from PBMCs.

DNA for the CDR3: TGTGCCAGCAGCGCGGACAGGGGGAATGAAAAACTGTTTTTT. Amino acids: CASSADRGNEKLFF. The rearrangement links TRBV5-6 to TRBJ1-4, with TRBD1 identical over 10 bases. The junction had 2 bases not matched to a gene; V was cut back by 4 bases and J by 5 bases. In germline, CDR1 is SGHDT, CDR2 YYEEEE. CDR3 length: 14 residues.